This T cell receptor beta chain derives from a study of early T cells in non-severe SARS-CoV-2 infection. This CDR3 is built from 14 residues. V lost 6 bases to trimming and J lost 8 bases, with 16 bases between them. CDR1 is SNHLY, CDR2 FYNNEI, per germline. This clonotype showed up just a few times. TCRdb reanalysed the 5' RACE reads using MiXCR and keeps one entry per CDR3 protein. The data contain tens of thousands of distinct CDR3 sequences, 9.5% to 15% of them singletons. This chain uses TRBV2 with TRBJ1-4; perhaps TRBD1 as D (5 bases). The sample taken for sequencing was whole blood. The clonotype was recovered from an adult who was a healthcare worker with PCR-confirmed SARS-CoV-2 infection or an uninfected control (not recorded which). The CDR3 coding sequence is TGTGCCAGCAGCTTGGACACAGAAGGGGAAAAACTGTTTTTT. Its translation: CASSLDTEGEKLFF.